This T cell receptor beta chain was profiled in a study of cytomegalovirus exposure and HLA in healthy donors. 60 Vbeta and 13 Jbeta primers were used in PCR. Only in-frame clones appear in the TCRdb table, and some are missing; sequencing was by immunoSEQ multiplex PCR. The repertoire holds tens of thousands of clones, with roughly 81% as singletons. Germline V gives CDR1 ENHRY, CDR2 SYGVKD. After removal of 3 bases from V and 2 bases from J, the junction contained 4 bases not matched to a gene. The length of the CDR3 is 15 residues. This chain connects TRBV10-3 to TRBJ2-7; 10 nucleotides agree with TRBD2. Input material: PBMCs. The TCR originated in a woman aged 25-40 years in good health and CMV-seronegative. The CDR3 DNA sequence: TGTGCCATCAGTGAAGGGAGCGGGAGGGCCTACGAGCAGTACTTC. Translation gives CAISEGSGRAYEQYF.